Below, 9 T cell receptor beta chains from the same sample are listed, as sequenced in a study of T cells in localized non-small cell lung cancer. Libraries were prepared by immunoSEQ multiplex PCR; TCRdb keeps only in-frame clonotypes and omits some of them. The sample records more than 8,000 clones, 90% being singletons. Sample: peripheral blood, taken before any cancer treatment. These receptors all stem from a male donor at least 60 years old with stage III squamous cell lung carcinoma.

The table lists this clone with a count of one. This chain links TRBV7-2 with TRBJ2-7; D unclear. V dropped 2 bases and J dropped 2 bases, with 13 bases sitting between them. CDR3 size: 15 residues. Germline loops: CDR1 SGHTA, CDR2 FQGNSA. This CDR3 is CASSLLSEKAYEQYF. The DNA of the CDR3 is TGTGCCAGCAGCTTACTCTCGGAAAAAGCCTACGAGCAGTACTTC.

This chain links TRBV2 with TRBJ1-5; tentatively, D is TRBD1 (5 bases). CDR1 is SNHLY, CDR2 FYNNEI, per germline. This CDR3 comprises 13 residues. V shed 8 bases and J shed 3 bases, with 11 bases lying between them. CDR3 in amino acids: CASGRGNNQPQHF. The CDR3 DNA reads TGTGCCAGCGGGCGGGGCAACAATCAGCCCCAGCATTTT.

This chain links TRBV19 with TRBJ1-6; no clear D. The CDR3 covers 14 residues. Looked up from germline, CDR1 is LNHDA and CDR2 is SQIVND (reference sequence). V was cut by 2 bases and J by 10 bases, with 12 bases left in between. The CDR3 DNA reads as TGTGCCAGTAGTATAATAGCCGGGAAATCACCCCTCCACTTT. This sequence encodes CASSIIAGKSPLHF.

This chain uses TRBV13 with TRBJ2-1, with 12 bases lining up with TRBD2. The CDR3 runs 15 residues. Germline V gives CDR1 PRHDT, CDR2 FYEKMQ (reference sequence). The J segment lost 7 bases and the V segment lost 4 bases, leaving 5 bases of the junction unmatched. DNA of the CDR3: TGTGCCAGCAGCTCTAGCGGGGGGGCCTCGAATGAGCAGTTCTTC. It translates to CASSSSGGASNEQFF.

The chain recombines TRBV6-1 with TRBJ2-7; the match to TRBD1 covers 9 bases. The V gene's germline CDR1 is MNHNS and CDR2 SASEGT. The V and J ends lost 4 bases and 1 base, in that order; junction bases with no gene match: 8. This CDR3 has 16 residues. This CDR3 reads CASSAAGTGKSYEQYF. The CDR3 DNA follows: TGTGCCAGCAGTGCCGCCGGGACAGGGAAATCCTACGAGCAGTACTTC.

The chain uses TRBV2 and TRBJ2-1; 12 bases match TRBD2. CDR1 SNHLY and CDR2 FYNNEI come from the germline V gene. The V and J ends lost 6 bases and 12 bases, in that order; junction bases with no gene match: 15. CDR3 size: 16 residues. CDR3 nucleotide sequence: TGTGCCAGCAGATTGGGCCGGCTAGCGGGGGGGGCCCCGCAGTTCTTC. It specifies CASRLGRLAGGAPQFF.

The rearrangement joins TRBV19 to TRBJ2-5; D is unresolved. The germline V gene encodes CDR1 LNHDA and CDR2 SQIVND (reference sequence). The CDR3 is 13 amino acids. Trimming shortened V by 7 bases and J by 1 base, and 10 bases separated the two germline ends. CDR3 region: CASNARTQETQYF. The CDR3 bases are TGTGCCAGTAATGCCAGGACCCAAGAGACCCAGTACTTC.

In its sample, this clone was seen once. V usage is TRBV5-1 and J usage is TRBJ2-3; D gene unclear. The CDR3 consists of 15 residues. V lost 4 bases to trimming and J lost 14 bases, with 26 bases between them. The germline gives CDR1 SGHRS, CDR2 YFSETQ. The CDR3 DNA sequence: TGCGCCAGCAGCCCGCAGGATCTTGTTAGAGATCCCGGGTATTTT. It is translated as CASSPQDLVRDPGYF.

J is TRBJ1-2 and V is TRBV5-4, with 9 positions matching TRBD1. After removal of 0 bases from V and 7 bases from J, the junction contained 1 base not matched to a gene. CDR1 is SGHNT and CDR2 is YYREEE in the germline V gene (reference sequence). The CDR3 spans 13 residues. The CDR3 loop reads CASSLGTGVGYTF. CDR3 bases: TGTGCCAGCAGCTTGGGGACAGGGGTTGGCTACACCTTC.